The 30 T cell receptor beta chains presented below share a single source sample, sequenced in a study of cytomegalovirus exposure and HLA in healthy donors. The method was immunoSEQ multiplex PCR; TCRdb's version includes in-frame clones alone and lacks a portion of them. This table holds roughly 180,000 clones, more than 75% found once. What was sequenced was PBMCs. These receptors were obtained from a man aged 30-40 years in good health and CMV-seropositive.

The chain uses TRBV6-1 and TRBJ2-3; 9 bases line up with TRBD1. From germline, CDR1 is MNHNS and CDR2 SASEGT. Germline trimming cut 5 bases from V and 3 bases from J; bases unmatched to any gene: 3. CDR3 length: 14 amino acids. CDR3 DNA sequence: TGTGCCAGCAGTACCGGACAGGGGACAGATACGCAGTATTTT. Translating it yields CASSTGQGTDTQYF.

The chain links TRBV28 to TRBJ2-1; unclear D gene. Between the trimmed V and J ends, which lost 8 bases and 11 bases, there was a span of 16 bases. The CDR3 runs 12 residues. Germline assignment: CDR1 MDHEN and CDR2 SYDVKM. CDR3 DNA: TGTGCCAGCGTGGTCGGCAGTGGGAAGCAGTTCTTC. Its translation is CASVVGSGKQFF.

This clone has just a few counts. This rearrangement joins TRBV11-2 to TRBJ2-7, with D perhaps TRBD1 (5 bases). Trimming removed 5 bases at V and 4 bases at J, with 18 bases between. This CDR3 has 15 amino acids. Germline V CDR1 and CDR2: SGHAT, FQNNGV. CDR3 loop: CASSVGQGRRYEQYF. In DNA form, the CDR3 reads TGTGCCAGCAGCGTAGGCCAGGGAAGGAGATACGAGCAGTACTTC. Combining the CDR3 with reference TRBV11-2 and TRBJ2-7 gives the whole variable domain EAGVAQSPRYKIIEKRQSVAFWCNPISGHATLYWYQQILGQGPKLLIQFQNNGVVDDSQLPKDRFSAERLKGVDSTLKIQPAKLEDSAVYLCASSVGQGRRYEQYFGPGTRLTVT.

The chain recombines TRBV11-3 with TRBJ1-1, with TRBD1 as a possible D gene (5 bases). The V and J ends lost 3 bases and 4 bases respectively, with 12 bases between them. This CDR3 is 14 amino acids long. Germline V gene lookup returns CDR1 SGHNT and CDR2 YENEEA. The CDR3 DNA is TGTGCCAGCAGCTTCGGACACCTTACCACTGAAGCTTTCTTT. Protein: CASSFGHLTTEAFF.

This chain joins TRBV7-2 and TRBJ1-1, with 7 nucleotides matching TRBD1. CDR1 is SGHTA, CDR2 FQGNSA, per germline. Trimming at V came to 5 bases and at J to 1 base, leaving 10 bases not matched to a gene. The CDR3 runs 16 residues. The CDR3 loop reads CASSPQGGAGNTEAFF. CDR3 sequence (DNA): TGTGCCAGCAGCCCGCAGGGGGGCGCGGGGAACACTGAAGCTTTCTTT.

This clone was seen more than once but under ten times. The chain recombines TRBV27 with TRBJ2-3; 16 nucleotides agree with TRBD2. Germline CDR1 MNHEY, CDR2 SMNVEV (reference sequence). After removal of 5 bases from V and 4 bases from J, the junction contained 3 bases not matched to a gene. This CDR3 contains 16 residues. CDR3 loop: CASSPGTSGRADTQYF. CDR3 nucleotide sequence: TGTGCCAGCAGTCCGGGGACTAGCGGGAGGGCAGATACGCAGTATTTT.

The chain is built from TRBV9 and TRBJ1-6; a weak D match, TRBD1 (6 bases). The CDR3 covers 15 residues. Germline V gene lookup returns CDR1 SGDLS and CDR2 YYNGEE. Trimming left V 3 bases short and J 8 bases short, with 15 bases between. Here the CDR3 DNA reads TGTGCCAGCAGCGAAACAGGGTTGGGATATTCACCCCTCCACTTT. Translated: CASSETGLGYSPLHF.

This chain joins TRBV6-1 and TRBJ1-5; no definite D call. CDR3 length: 14 amino acids. V dropped 7 bases and J dropped 4 bases, with 14 bases sitting between them. Germline CDR1 is MNHNS and CDR2 is SASEGT. The CDR3 loop reads CASIYGPQNQPQHF. CDR3 in DNA: TGTGCCAGCATTTACGGGCCCCAGAATCAGCCCCAGCATTTT.

The chain uses TRBV5-4 and TRBJ2-1; tentatively, D is TRBD1 (6 bases). There are 16 residues in the CDR3. V shed 4 bases and J shed 6 bases, with 20 bases lying between them. Germline loops: CDR1 SGHNT, CDR2 YYREEE (reference sequence). The CDR3 DNA reads as TGTGCCAGCAGCCGACAGGTAGCGTCTAGGGGCAATGAGCAGTTCTTC. It specifies CASSRQVASRGNEQFF.

The chain has TRBV18 and TRBJ2-7, with a weak D call TRBD2 (5 bases). V was trimmed by 2 bases and J by 3 bases, leaving 14 bases between them. The CDR3 is 15 amino acids. Germline V gene lookup returns CDR1 KGHSH and CDR2 LQKENI. In DNA, the CDR3 is TGTGCCAGCTCACCATCCCGCCGGGAAGTCTACGAGCAGTACTTC. It yields the protein CASSPSRREVYEQYF.

The chain couples TRBV27 to TRBJ2-1, with D possibly matching TRBD2 (6 bases). Germline CDR1 is MNHEY and CDR2 is SMNVEV (reference sequence). The CDR3 sequence is 15 residues long. V lost 3 bases to trimming and J lost 4 bases, with 13 bases between them. CDR3 in amino acids: CASSLRDLGYNEQFF. CDR3 coding DNA: TGTGCCAGCAGTTTGCGGGACTTAGGATACAATGAGCAGTTCTTC.

This clone was seen a handful of times. The rearrangement uses TRBV11-3 and TRBJ2-7, with unresolved D. Trimming took off 4 bases at V and 5 bases at J, with 6 bases between the two ends. The CDR3 runs to 11 residues. Germline lookup yields CDR1 SGHNT and CDR2 YENEEA. The CDR3 DNA reads TGTGCCAGCAGCTATAGAGACGAGCAGTACTTC. Its protein is CASSYRDEQYF. The variable domain in full, with the rest retrieved from reference TRBV11-3 and TRBJ2-7, is EAGVVQSPRYKIIEKKQPVAFWCNPISGHNTLYWYLQNLGQGPELLIRYENEEAVDDSQLPKDRFSAERLKGVDSTLKIQPAELGDSAVYLCASSYRDEQYFGPGTRLTVT.

This clone was counted a single time. The gene calls are TRBV6-6 and TRBJ1-2, with a possible D match to TRBD1 (5 bases). CDR3 size: 14 residues. The germline V gene has CDR1 MNHNY and CDR2 SVGAGI (reference sequence). Trimming stripped 7 bases from V and 1 base from J, with 13 bases between. The CDR3 loop reads CASTPGTVNYGYTF. CDR3 bases: TGTGCCAGCACTCCCGGGACGGTTAACTATGGCTACACCTTC.

This chain joins TRBV4-3 and TRBJ1-2; no firm D call. The CDR3 sequence is 14 residues long. Germline CDR1 is LGHNA and CDR2 is YSLEER. V was pared by 0 bases and J by 2 bases, with 7 bases between. CDR3: CASSQDSRNYGYTF. CDR3 coding DNA: TGCGCCAGCAGCCAAGATTCCAGAAACTATGGCTACACCTTC.

The gene calls are TRBV28 and TRBJ2-7; tentative D call: TRBD1 (5 bases). Trimming removed 6 bases at V and 5 bases at J, with 11 bases between. The CDR3 loop spans 12 amino acids. Germline CDR1 MDHEN, CDR2 SYDVKM. The CDR3 region has the DNA TGTGCCAGCAGCGGTGGGGCCCACGAGCAGTACTTC. This sequence encodes CASSGGAHEQYF.

The sample holds a few counts of this clone. The chain is built from TRBV4-1 and TRBJ2-5; TRBD2 matches 11 bases. CDR1 and CDR2 (germline): MGHRA, YSYEKL. After removal of 2 bases from V and 4 bases from J, the junction contained 3 bases not matched to a gene. There are 15 residues in the CDR3. This CDR3 is CASSQIGLAGETQYF. The CDR3 nucleotides are TGCGCCAGCAGCCAAATCGGACTAGCGGGAGAGACCCAGTACTTC.

This chain links TRBV19 with TRBJ1-5; D is undetermined. The V and J ends lost 3 bases and 4 bases respectively, with 10 bases between them. The CDR3 is made up of 14 amino acids. Germline CDR1 LNHDA, CDR2 SQIVND (reference sequence). CDR3 sequence (DNA): TGTGCCAGTAGTATCGGACTCTCGAATCAGCCCCAGCATTTT. This gives the protein CASSIGLSNQPQHF.

CDR3 in amino acids: CATSRPRGTSGGGTQYF. CDR3 nucleotide sequence: TGTGCCACCAGCAGACCTCGAGGGACTAGCGGGGGTGGGACCCAGTACTTC. The chain employs TRBV15 and TRBJ2-5, with 14 bases that match TRBD2. This CDR3 region has 17 residues. Germline CDR1 reads LNHNV; CDR2 reads YYDKDF (reference sequence). Unmatched junction bases numbered 9, after V lost 2 bases and J lost 7 bases.

In this sample, this clone turned up a few times. CDR3 coding DNA: TGTGCCAGCAGCGGGGGACTCCCGAGCTCCTACGAGCAGTACTTC. Amino acid sequence: CASSGGLPSSYEQYF. J is TRBJ2-7 and V is TRBV6-5, with D tentatively TRBD2 (6 bases). The CDR3 runs to 15 residues. Trimming cost V 6 bases and J 0 bases, with 15 bases left between them. Germline V gives CDR1 MNHEY, CDR2 SVGAGI.

This sequence joins TRBV5-1 and TRBJ1-1, with D hard to call. The CDR3 has 13 residues. Germline CDR1 SGHRS, CDR2 YFSETQ. Trimming stripped 0 bases from V and 4 bases from J, with 7 bases between. The CDR3 here is CASSLVQATEAFF. CDR3 sequence (DNA): TGCGCCAGCAGCTTGGTCCAGGCCACTGAAGCTTTCTTT.

The CDR3 region is CASKGQGGMGNQPQHF. In DNA, the CDR3 is TGTGCCAGTAAGGGACAGGGTGGAATGGGGAATCAGCCCCAGCATTTT. The chain has TRBV19 and TRBJ1-5, with 9 bases that match TRBD1. Germline lookup yields CDR1 LNHDA and CDR2 SQIVND (reference sequence). The ends lost 7 bases at V and 4 bases at J; junction bases unmatched: 11. The CDR3 has 16 residues.

The chain combines TRBV6-5 with TRBJ1-2; D gene ambiguous. With 2 bases removed from V and 8 bases from J, the gap between germline ends came to 21 bases. The V gene's germline CDR1 is MNHEY and CDR2 SVGAGI. This CDR3 is 16 amino acids long. CDR3 coding DNA: TGTGCCAGCAGTTACAACCCTACCAGGTCGGTGAGAGGCTACACCTTC. Its protein product is CASSYNPTRSVRGYTF.

V usage is TRBV27 and J usage is TRBJ1-1, with D unresolved. Germline CDR1 is MNHEY and CDR2 is SMNVEV (reference sequence). V lost 3 bases, J lost 1 base, and 6 bases lay in between. The CDR3 consists of 13 residues. CDR3 region: CASSLATNTEAFF. The CDR3 bases are TGTGCCAGCAGTTTGGCGACGAACACTGAAGCTTTCTTT.

CDR3 nucleotide sequence: TGCGCCAGCAGCCATTCCGGACAGGCCGATCGGGGCTACACCTTC. Residues: CASSHSGQADRGYTF. The chain employs TRBV5-1 and TRBJ1-2; 7 nucleotides line up with TRBD1. Germline-derived CDR1 and CDR2 are SGHRS and YFSETQ. The CDR3 consists of 15 residues. Unmatched junction bases numbered 14, after V lost 4 bases and J lost 8 bases.

The gene calls are TRBV9 and TRBJ1-1; possibly TRBD1 for D (6 bases). The ends were cut back, 4 bases at V and 9 bases at J, with 16 bases in the middle. CDR1 and CDR2 from the germline V gene are SGDLS and YYNGEE. The CDR3 spans 13 residues. This CDR3 reads CASSLGQWEQAFF. CDR3 nucleotides: TGTGCCAGCAGCCTCGGACAGTGGGAACAAGCTTTCTTT. Looking up the rest from reference TRBV9 and TRBJ1-1 gives the full variable domain: DSGVTQTPKHLITATGQRVTLRCSPRSGDLSVYWYQQSLDQGLQFLIQYYNGEERAKGNILERFSAQQFPDLHSELNLSSLELGDSALYFCASSLGQWEQAFFGQGTRLTVV.

This clone was recorded many times. This chain uses TRBV6-5 with TRBJ2-7, with unresolved D. Germline values: CDR1 MNHEY, CDR2 SVGAGI. The CDR3 spans 11 residues. The V end was cut by 8 bases, the J end by 2 bases, with 7 bases between. As DNA, the CDR3 is TGTGCCAGCCGATTTGCCTACGAGCAGTACTTC. It translates to CASRFAYEQYF.

This sequence joins TRBV7-2 and TRBJ2-7, with D uncertain. The germline V and J ends were trimmed by 2 bases and 2 bases, with 4 bases remaining between them. Germline lookup yields CDR1 SGHTA and CDR2 FQGNSA. The CDR3 runs 12 residues. The DNA for the CDR3 is TGTGCCAGCAGCTTAACCACCTACGAGCAGTACTTC. It codes for CASSLTTYEQYF.

The CDR3 reads CASRSDRASNQPQHF. The DNA of the CDR3 is TGTGCCAGCAGATCGGACAGGGCTAGCAATCAGCCCCAGCATTTT. The gene calls are TRBV2 and TRBJ1-5, with 8 positions matching TRBD1. Trimming at V came to 6 bases and at J to 0 bases, leaving 4 bases not matched to a gene. CDR3 length equals 15 residues. The V gene's germline CDR1 is SNHLY and CDR2 FYNNEI. The variable domain in full, completed from reference TRBV2 and TRBJ1-5, reads EPEVTQTPSHQVTQMGQEVILRCVPISNHLYFYWYRQILGQKVEFLVSFYNNEISEKSEIFDDQFSVERPDGSNFTLKIRSTKLEDSAMYFCASRSDRASNQPQHFGDGTRLSIL.

The chain joins TRBV27 to TRBJ1-4; 8 bases are shared with TRBD1. V shed 7 bases and J 5 bases; nucleotides not matched to a gene: 6. Germline V CDR1 and CDR2: MNHEY, SMNVEV (reference sequence). CDR3 length: 14 amino acids. CDR3 region: CASTSGTGNEKLFF. CDR3 nucleotide sequence: TGTGCCAGCACCTCCGGGACAGGAAATGAAAAACTGTTTTTT.

In this sample, this clone turned up a few times. The rearrangement uses TRBV4-3 and TRBJ2-3; no reliable D call. V was cut by 0 bases and J by 2 bases, with 9 bases left in between. Germline V gene sequence: CDR1 LGHNA, CDR2 YSLEER. The CDR3 length is 15 residues. CDR3 region: CASSQEESFTDTQYF. The DNA of the CDR3 is TGCGCCAGCAGCCAAGAGGAGTCGTTCACAGATACGCAGTATTTT.